Listed below are T cell receptor beta chains from one sample, sequenced in a study of T cells in localized non-small cell lung cancer. Produced via immunoSEQ multiplex PCR; TCRdb's table is partial and in-frame only. This table holds tens of thousands of clones, around 79% found once. Sequencing was performed on PBMCs, taken before any cancer treatment. All receptors come from a woman aged 35 to 75 with stage II squamous cell lung carcinoma. CDR3s include the opening cysteine and the closing phenylalanine or tryptophan. The D gene is left open where the match is weak. Clone size is given for some rows only: seen once, a few or many times, or a class if the clone is expanded.

J gene: TRBJ2-2
D gene: TRBD2
clone size: NA
V gene: TRBV7-9
CDR3 DNA: TGTGCCAGCAGCTCAGCACTAGCGGGAGCGGGCGGGGAGCTGTTTTTT
CDR3 protein: CASSSALAGAGGELFF

J gene: TRBJ1-2
D gene: NA
clone size: NA
V gene: TRBV7-2
CDR3 DNA: TGTGCCAGCAGCCCAGAGGCAGTCTATGGCTACACCTTC
CDR3 protein: CASSPEAVYGYTF

J gene: TRBJ2-2
D gene: NA
clone size: NA
V gene: TRBV10-3
CDR3 DNA: TGTGCCATCAGGGGGGCGAACACCGGGGAGCTGTTTTTT
CDR3 protein: CAIRGANTGELFF

J gene: TRBJ1-2
D gene: TRBD1
clone size: few
V gene: TRBV6-5
CDR3 DNA: TGTGCCAGCAGTTACACGGACAGGGCCTATGGCTACACCTTC
CDR3 protein: CASSYTDRAYGYTF

J gene: TRBJ1-1
D gene: NA
clone size: NA
V gene: TRBV10-3
CDR3 DNA: TGTGCCATCAGTGAACAGGAGAACACTGAAGCTTTCTTT
CDR3 protein: CAISEQENTEAFF

J gene: TRBJ1-4
D gene: NA
clone size: NA
V gene: TRBV7-9
CDR3 DNA: TGTGCCAGCAGTTCGAAGGTGGAAGAAGATGAAAAACTGTTTTTT
CDR3 protein: CASSSKVEEDEKLFF

J gene: TRBJ2-5
D gene: TRBD1
clone size: NA
V gene: TRBV5-1
CDR3 DNA: TGCGCCAGCAGCTTGGCCACATTGACAGGGGGCCAGGAGACCCAGTACTTC
CDR3 protein: CASSLATLTGGQETQYF

J gene: TRBJ2-5
D gene: TRBD2
clone size: once
V gene: TRBV5-8
CDR3 DNA: TGTGCCAGCAGCTTAGTGGCGGGGGGGCCGCAGACCCAGTACTTC
CDR3 protein: CASSLVAGGPQTQYF

J gene: TRBJ2-3
D gene: TRBD2
clone size: few
V gene: TRBV6-1
CDR3 DNA: TGTGCCAGCAGTGAATATACCGGACTAGTAGGGGAGCAGCCTACGCAGTATTTT
CDR3 protein: CASSEYTGLVGEQPTQYF

J gene: TRBJ1-2
D gene: TRBD1
clone size: once
V gene: TRBV28
CDR3 DNA: TGTGCCAGCAGTCTAGACAGGGCGACTAACTATGGCTACACCTTC
CDR3 protein: CASSLDRATNYGYTF

J gene: TRBJ2-2
D gene: TRBD2
clone size: NA
V gene: TRBV10-3
CDR3 DNA: TGTGCCATCGGGCAGACTAGCCCCGGGGAGCTGTTTTTT
CDR3 protein: CAIGQTSPGELFF